These T cell receptor beta chains were read from a single sample in a study of T cells in Graves' hyperthyroidism and ophthalmopathy. TCRdb analysed the multiplex PCR reads with MiXCR anew, one entry per CDR3 protein. The sample lists some 490,000 distinct CDR3 sequences, around a fifth occurring once. What was sequenced was blood. The origin of the receptors is a woman between 65 and 79 years old with Graves' ophthalmopathy. CDR3s include the opening cysteine and the closing phenylalanine or tryptophan. D genes are given only for firm matches. Expanded clones are given a class, and other clones once, few, many or no size at all.

.,.,TRBV28,TRBJ2-7,TGTGCCAGCAGTTTTGGGCTTCGGGGAGGAGAGCAGTACTTC,CASSFGLRGGEQYF
.,TRBD1,TRBV29-1,TRBJ1-1,TGCGGCGCTAACAGGGGGCGCACCACTGAAGCTTTCTTT,CGANRGRTTEAFF
many,.,TRBV2,TRBJ2-7,TGTGCCAGCAAGGGAGGGGGCCACTACGAGCAGTACTTC,CASKGGGHYEQYF
.,.,TRBV24-1,TRBJ1-5,TGTGCCACCAGTGATCGATATAGCAATCAGCCCCAGCATTTT,CATSDRYSNQPQHF
.,TRBD2,TRBV10-1,TRBJ2-1,TGCGCCAGCAGCGGGTCTCTTGGGGTAGCGGGAGGTAATGAGCAGTTCTTC,CASSGSLGVAGGNEQFF
.,.,TRBV7-6,TRBJ2-1,TGTGCCAGCAGCTACGGTACGGGACTGCTCTCCTACAATGAGCAGTTCTTC,CASSYGTGLLSYNEQFF
.,.,TRBV5-6,TRBJ2-1,TGTGCCAGCAGAGGGACAGAGCAGTTCTTC,CASRGTEQFF
few,TRBD1,TRBV30,TRBJ2-1,TGTGCCTGGAGCTACAGGGGGAATGAGCAGTTCTTC,CAWSYRGNEQFF
.,.,TRBV29-1,TRBJ1-1,TGCAGCGTTGTAGGGGGTGAAGCTTTCTTT,CSVVGGEAFF
.,.,TRBV7-2,TRBJ2-7,TGTGCCAGCAGCTTAGCCGGGGCAAGAGGTTCGGAGCAGTACTTC,CASSLAGARGSEQYF
many,.,TRBV29-1,TRBJ2-3,TGCAGCGTTGAATTACGGGGTGTGGGCACAGATACGCAGTATTTT,CSVELRGVGTDTQYF
many,.,TRBV28,TRBJ1-5,TGTGCCAGCAGTACCGTTAGCAATCAGCCCCAGCATTTT,CASSTVSNQPQHF
many,TRBD2,TRBV20-1,TRBJ2-3,TGCAGTGCTAGAGACAGCGGGAGGTCAACAGATACGCAGTATTTT,CSARDSGRSTDTQYF
few,.,TRBV19,TRBJ1-2,TGTGCCAGTAGTATTTCGAACGGGGGGGCCAATGGCTACACCTTC,CASSISNGGANGYTF
few,TRBD2,TRBV5-5,TRBJ2-5,TGTGCCAGCAGCCTCTGGGTAGCGGGACAAGAGACCCAGTACTTC,CASSLWVAGQETQYF
.,TRBD1,TRBV6-6,TRBJ2-5,TGTGCCAGCAGTTACTCGTACAGGGGGGAGACCCAGTACTTC,CASSYSYRGETQYF
.,TRBD1,TRBV18,TRBJ1-2,TGTGCCAGCTCACAGGGCTCAGGGGGCGACTATGGCTACACCTTC,CASSQGSGGDYGYTF
many,.,TRBV3-1,TRBJ2-7,TGTGCCAGCAGCCAAGCAGTCGGGGGACTGAGCGAGCAGTACTTC,CASSQAVGGLSEQYF
.,.,TRBV30,TRBJ1-1,TGTGCCGGGGGACGGTCCGAAGCTTTCTTT,CAGGRSEAFF
.,.,TRBV29-1,TRBJ1-1,TGCAGCGTTGGGATAATTGAAGCTTTCTTT,CSVGIIEAFF
few,TRBD1,TRBV12-3/TRBV12-4,TRBJ1-3,TGTGCCAGCGAGAACAGGGGGAGCTCTGGAAACACCATATATTTT,CASENRGSSGNTIYF
.,.,TRBV30,TRBJ2-7,TGTGCCTGGAGTGGGTCCGGGGCCGCCTTCGAGCAGTACTTC,CAWSGSGAAFEQYF
many,.,TRBV7-3,TRBJ2-1,TGTGCCAGCAGCTTGGTTACGGGGCCCTACAATGAGCAGTTCTTC,CASSLVTGPYNEQFF
.,.,TRBV4-1,TRBJ1-2,TGCGCCAGCAGCCAAGTTCAGGCAAACTATGGCTACACCTTC,CASSQVQANYGYTF
few,TRBD1,TRBV30,TRBJ2-7,TGTGCCTGGAGTGTAAAGGACAGGACATACGAGCAGTACTTC,CAWSVKDRTYEQYF
.,TRBD1,TRBV5-1,TRBJ2-4,TGCGCCAGCAGCTTCCCGGACAGGGTGGCCAAAAACATTCAGTACTTC,CASSFPDRVAKNIQYF
.,TRBD1,TRBV20-1,TRBJ1-1,TGCAGTGCTAGACCCCCAGGGGGCGAGAACACTGAAGCTTTCTTT,CSARPPGGENTEAFF
many,.,TRBV4-2,TRBJ2-1,TGTGCCAGCAGTCGGGGATTAAATGAGCAGTTCTTC,CASSRGLNEQFF
.,.,TRBV4-2,TRBJ2-5,TGTGCCAGCAGCCCCGAGGGCGGGGCCCGCCTGAGCGAGACCCAGTACTTC,CASSPEGGARLSETQYF
.,.,TRBV27,TRBJ2-7,TGTGCCAGCAGTCCTTCCAGTCTGTCCGACGAGCAGTACTTC,CASSPSSLSDEQYF
.,.,TRBV6-1,TRBJ2-3,TGTGCCAGCAGTGAAGTTGGGCATACGCAGTATTTT,CASSEVGHTQYF
.,.,TRBV29-1,TRBJ2-7,TGCAGCGTTGGGCAGGGTAGCTCCTACGAGCAGTACTTC,CSVGQGSSYEQYF
few,TRBD2,TRBV27,TRBJ2-7,TGTGCCAGCAGTCCCCGCCGGACTAGCGGGAACTACGAGCAGTACTTC,CASSPRRTSGNYEQYF
.,.,TRBV20-1,TRBJ2-3,TGCAGTGCTAGGTTCGGGTCTAGCACAGATACGCAGTATTTT,CSARFGSSTDTQYF
.,.,TRBV7-8,TRBJ1-5,TGTGCCAGCAGCCCCTGGGGAGGGAGCAATCAGCCCCAGCATTTT,CASSPWGGSNQPQHF
.,TRBD1,TRBV5-4,TRBJ1-4,TGTGCCAGCAGCTTCGACAGGGGAGTTGAAAAACTGTTTTTT,CASSFDRGVEKLFF
.,.,TRBV5-1,TRBJ2-5,TGCGCCAGCAGCACGAGGGAAAAAGAGACCCAGTACTTC,CASSTREKETQYF
.,TRBD1,TRBV29-1,TRBJ1-2,TGCAGCGTTTGGACAGGGGGCAACTATGGCTACACCTTC,CSVWTGGNYGYTF
few,TRBD2,TRBV7-3,TRBJ2-1,TGTGCCAGCAGCCCGCCGGGACTAGCGGGAGTCGATGAGCAGTTCTTC,CASSPPGLAGVDEQFF
few,.,TRBV6-2/TRBV6-3,TRBJ1-5,TGTGCCAGCAGTTACTCAGTAACACAGAATCAGCCCCAGCATTTT,CASSYSVTQNQPQHF
few,TRBD1,TRBV12-3/TRBV12-4,TRBJ2-1,TGTGCCAGCGGTGCCTCAGGGGGCTCTGGTTATGGACGGGGTGAGCAGTTCTTC,CASGASGGSGYGRGEQFF
.,.,TRBV10-1,TRBJ2-1,TGCGCCAGCAGTGAGTCGCCACTATACAATGAGCAGTTCTTC,CASSESPLYNEQFF
few,.,TRBV2,TRBJ1-4,TGTGCCAGCAGCAGGGTTAGTGAAAAACTGTTTTTT,CASSRVSEKLFF
few,.,TRBV19,TRBJ2-3,TGTGCCAGTAGTACCCCGGGGGGCACAGATACGCAGTATTTT,CASSTPGGTDTQYF
.,.,TRBV5-1,TRBJ2-2,TGCGCCAGCAGCTGGGGGCCGGGTCCCGGGGAGCTGTTTTTT,CASSWGPGPGELFF
few,TRBD2,TRBV24-1,TRBJ2-1,TGTGCCACTCAAGTGGCGGGAGGCCTCTCCTACAATGAGCAGTTCTTC,CATQVAGGLSYNEQFF
many,TRBD2,TRBV7-2,TRBJ2-1,TGTGCCAGCAGCCCCACCGGGACTAGCGGGGGCAATGAGCAGTTCTTC,CASSPTGTSGGNEQFF